Listed here are 14 T cell receptor beta chains from one sample, sequenced in a study of shared clonotypes between healthy human individuals. This table comes from immunoSEQ multiplex PCR, and its TCRdb copy is limited to in-frame clones, with some not included. The table records over 400,000 clones, about 72% of them present only once. Sequencing input: PBMCs. All receptors come from a woman in her 40s in good health. Some clones in this sample may be carry-over from other donors' samples.

This clone was counted once. CDR3 DNA sequence: TGTGCCAGCAGCTCCCCGCTGGGATATGGCTACACCTTC. It specifies CASSSPLGYGYTF. The gene calls are TRBV7-9 and TRBJ1-2; D not resolved. V was trimmed by 4 bases and J by 5 bases, leaving 11 bases between them. Germline V gene lookup returns CDR1 SEHNR and CDR2 FQNEAQ (reference sequence). This CDR3 has 13 amino acids.

The CDR3: CASSPPGTRSTDTQYF. DNA of the CDR3: TGTGCCAGCAGCCCCCCCGGGACTAGGAGCACAGATACGCAGTATTTT. V is TRBV7-9 and J is TRBJ2-3; 8 bases are shared with TRBD2. Trimming took 5 bases from V and 0 from J; bases not matched to a gene: 7. The germline V gene has CDR1 SEHNR and CDR2 FQNEAQ (reference sequence). The CDR3 consists of 16 residues.

CDR3 protein: CASSRAGSDNEQFF. The DNA for the CDR3 is TGCGCCAGCAGTAGAGCGGGCTCGGACAATGAGCAGTTCTTC. The chain links TRBV10-1 to TRBJ2-1; D perhaps matches TRBD2 (6 bases). This CDR3 contains 14 residues. From germline, CDR1 is WNHNN and CDR2 SYGVQD (reference sequence). V lost 5 bases and J 5 bases, leaving 13 bases between the germline ends.

This chain connects TRBV7-9 to TRBJ2-7, with TRBD1 matching 10 bases. Germline trimming cut 6 bases from V and 3 bases from J; bases unmatched to any gene: 8. The length of the CDR3 is 15 residues. Germline V gene data show CDR1 as SEHNR and CDR2 as FQNEAQ (reference sequence). CDR3 sequence: CASRADRGLSYEQYF. The CDR3, as DNA: TGTGCCAGCAGAGCCGACAGGGGGCTTAGCTACGAGCAGTACTTC. The whole variable domain, remainder taken from reference TRBV7-9 and TRBJ2-7, is DTGVSQNPRHKITKRGQNVTFRCDPISEHNRLYWYRQTLGQGPEFLTYFQNEAQLEKSRLLSDRFSAERPKGSFSTLEIQRTEQGDSAMYLCASRADRGLSYEQYFGPGTRLTVT.

This clone was observed a single time. The rearrangement uses TRBV4-1 and TRBJ2-1; D is unresolved. The V gene's germline CDR1 is MGHRA and CDR2 YSYEKL. The CDR3 has 16 residues. Between the trimmed V and J ends, which lost 1 base and 5 bases, there was a span of 15 bases. The CDR3 sequence is CASSQVAFRLNNEQFF. CDR3 nucleotide sequence: TGCGCCAGCAGCCAAGTTGCCTTCCGTCTTAACAATGAGCAGTTCTTC.

The chain links TRBV28 to TRBJ1-4, with D unresolved. CDR3 length: 12 amino acids. Germline V gene data show CDR1 as MDHEN and CDR2 as SYDVKM. V lost 7 bases and J 8 bases, leaving 11 bases between the germline ends. CDR3 coding DNA: TGTGCCAGCACCGGTGGAGGCGAAAAACTGTTTTTT. Its protein product is CASTGGGEKLFF.

The CDR3 region is CASSLRDDVTQYF. The CDR3 DNA sequence: TGTGCCAGCAGCCTGCGGGACGATGTGACCCAGTACTTC. The chain combines TRBV4-2 with TRBJ2-5; D is perhaps TRBD2 (6 bases). This CDR3 contains 13 residues. V lost 4 bases and J 7 bases, leaving 13 bases between the germline ends. Germline-derived CDR1 and CDR2 are LGHNA and YNFKEQ.

The J gene is TRBJ2-3, the V gene TRBV4-1; 8 bases align to TRBD2. V trimming: 8 bases; J trimming: 5 bases; junction bases outside the gene matches: 6. Germline V gene data show CDR1 as MGHRA and CDR2 as YSYEKL. The CDR3 spans 13 residues. The CDR3 DNA is TGCGCCAGCCGGGAGGGCCGAGGAGATACGCAGTATTTT. It translates to CASREGRGDTQYF.

This clone appeared a single time. The chain uses TRBV29-1 and TRBJ2-7; the D is unclear. The CDR3 is made up of 13 amino acids. Trimming pared 4 bases from V and 3 bases from J, leaving 13 bases between. In germline, CDR1 is SQVTM, CDR2 ANQGSEA. The CDR3 spells CSVGTRARYEQYF. The CDR3 region has the DNA TGCAGCGTTGGAACTCGGGCCCGCTACGAGCAGTACTTC.

CDR3 in DNA: TGTGCCATTTCACAGGGGGACGGGGAGACCCAGTACTTC. Translation gives CAISQGDGETQYF. This sequence joins TRBV6-1 and TRBJ2-5; 8 nucleotides line up with TRBD1. With 10 bases clipped from V and 5 bases from J, the junction kept 9 bases outside the gene matches. The germline V gene encodes CDR1 MNHNS and CDR2 SASEGT. The CDR3 has 13 residues.

This clone was detected a few times. The rearrangement uses TRBV28 and TRBJ2-5; tentative D call: TRBD1 (6 bases). CDR1 MDHEN and CDR2 SYDVKM come from the germline V gene. Trimming shortened V by 6 bases and J by 9 bases, and 23 bases separated the two germline ends. CDR3 length equals 15 residues. CDR3 amino acids: CASSKPGHLRSAQYF. DNA of the CDR3: TGTGCCAGCAGCAAACCGGGACACCTTAGGTCGGCCCAGTACTTC.

This chain uses TRBV6-6 with TRBJ2-1, with 7 bases aligning to TRBD2. Per the germline V gene, CDR1 is MNHNY and CDR2 is SVGAGI (reference sequence). The CDR3 extends over 15 amino acids. J was trimmed by 4 bases and V by 0 bases; bases with no gene match: 3. The CDR3 here is CASSYSASGYNEQFF. The CDR3 DNA sequence: TGTGCCAGCAGTTACTCGGCTAGCGGTTACAATGAGCAGTTCTTC.

The chain joins TRBV10-3 to TRBJ1-4; D is possibly TRBD1 (6 bases). Germline V gives CDR1 ENHRY, CDR2 SYGVKD. V was clipped by 6 bases and J by 0 bases, with 14 bases between them. This CDR3 contains 16 residues. CDR3 in DNA: TGTGCCATCAGCAACTCACAGGGAACAACTAATGAAAAACTGTTTTTT. It yields the protein CAISNSQGTTNEKLFF.

The chain combines TRBV10-3 with TRBJ1-2; 7 positions match TRBD1. The CDR3 extends over 13 amino acids. Germline V gene lookup returns CDR1 ENHRY and CDR2 SYGVKD. V trimming: 3 bases; J trimming: 7 bases; junction bases outside the gene matches: 5. The chain's CDR3 is CAISDEGAGGYTF. The CDR3, as DNA: TGTGCCATCAGTGATGAGGGGGCGGGTGGCTACACCTTC.